The rows below give T cell receptor beta chains drawn from one sample of a study of T cell repertoires in cytomegalovirus infection. Each CDR3 protein gets one entry after TCRdb re-called the reads with MiXCR. The table has about 230,000 distinct CDR3 sequences, roughly 22% seen once. The specimen was CD8+ T cells from PBMCs. The receptors come from a human donor in good health (CMV status not recorded). Some clones in this sample may be carry-over from other donors' samples. Each CDR3 is given with its conserved first and last residue. D genes are given only for firm matches. Size is omitted from some rows. Given values are once, few, many or a class for expanded clones.

>TRBV7-2|TRBJ1-3|NA|NA
TGTGCCAGCAGCCTAGAAGTGGGGGCTTCTGGAAACACCATATATTTT
CASSLEVGASGNTIYF
>TRBV20-1|TRBJ1-2|NA|NA
TGCAGTGCTCAACTCTCAGGGGTCCAACTAGGATACTATGGCTACACCTTC
CSAQLSGVQLGYYGYTF
>TRBV7-9|TRBJ1-1|NA|NA
TGTGCCAGCAGCGGGTCGGTGACTGAAGCTTTCTTT
CASSGSVTEAFF
>TRBV7-9|TRBJ1-1|TRBD1|few
TGTGCCAGCAGCTTAGCGCAGGGGGGTGTCACTGAAGCTTTCTTT
CASSLAQGGVTEAFF
>TRBV20-1|TRBJ2-2|NA|NA
TGCAGTGCTTTCAGGGACCAATCGAACACCGGGGAGCTGTTTTTT
CSAFRDQSNTGELFF
>TRBV9|TRBJ2-3|NA|NA
TGTGCCAGCAGCGGGGGGCGCGCAGATACGCAGTATTTT
CASSGGRADTQYF
>TRBV28|TRBJ2-5|TRBD1|NA
TGTGCCAGCAGTTACGTGTTAGAACAGGGGGCATGGGAGACCCAGTACTTC
CASSYVLEQGAWETQYF
>TRBV2|TRBJ1-2|NA|many
TGTGCCAGCAGTGAAATCGGCGGACCTGGGGGCTACACCTTC
CASSEIGGPGGYTF
>TRBV29-1|TRBJ2-1|TRBD2|few
TGCAGCGGCGGACTAGCGGGCGACAATGAGCAGTTCTTC
CSGGLAGDNEQFF
>TRBV10-3|TRBJ2-3|NA|NA
TGTGCCATCAGTGAGTTAGGAGATACGCAGTATTTT
CAISELGDTQYF
>TRBV20-1|TRBJ1-1|NA|few
TGCAGTGCAGGGGACTTGAACACTGAAGCTTTCTTT
CSAGDLNTEAFF
>TRBV2|TRBJ2-1|NA|NA
TGTGCCAGCAGTGCCGGGGAAGCACCCTACAATGAGCAGTTCTTC
CASSAGEAPYNEQFF
>TRBV28|TRBJ2-1|NA|many
TGTGCCAGCCAAGGGAGTTGGAGCTCCTACAATGAGCAGTTCTTC
CASQGSWSSYNEQFF
>TRBV7-8|TRBJ2-3|TRBD2|NA
TGTGCCAGCAGCTTAGCGGTAGCGGGGGCCATCACAGATACGCAGTATTTT
CASSLAVAGAITDTQYF
>TRBV6-6|TRBJ2-1|TRBD2|many
TGTGCCAGCAGTTACTCGTCATTGCGGGGGAACAATGAGCAGTTCTTC
CASSYSSLRGNNEQFF
>TRBV6-2/TRBV6-3|TRBJ2-5|NA|many
TGTGCCAGCACCGGGAGTGGGACTTTGGAGACCCAGTACTTC
CASTGSGTLETQYF
>TRBV4-1|TRBJ2-1|TRBD2|NA
TGCGCCAGCAGCCACGGCGGGGGGAAATACAATGAGCAGTTCTTC
CASSHGGGKYNEQFF
>TRBV7-9|TRBJ2-7|TRBD1|many
TGTGCCAGCAGCCTGGACAGGGGCGAGCAGTACTTC
CASSLDRGEQYF
>TRBV6-6|TRBJ2-1|NA|few
TGTGCCAGCAGTTACTTCAGTAGCGATGAGCAGTTCTTC
CASSYFSSDEQFF
>TRBV29-1|TRBJ2-3|TRBD2|many
TGCAGCGTTGAGGAGCCTGGGACTATGAACACAGATACGCAGTATTTT
CSVEEPGTMNTDTQYF
>TRBV14|TRBJ1-1|TRBD1|few
TGTGCCAGCAGCCATTGGACAGGTCGAGCTTTCTTT
CASSHWTGRAFF
>TRBV14|TRBJ2-5|NA|few
TGTGCCAGCAGCCAACTACTCCAAGAGACCCAGTACTTC
CASSQLLQETQYF
>TRBV5-1|TRBJ2-7|TRBD2|few
TGCGCCAGCAGCCTACCACTAGCGGGGGACCCCACCTACGAGCAGTACTTC
CASSLPLAGDPTYEQYF
>TRBV11-2|TRBJ2-6|NA|NA
TGTGCCAGCAGCTTATTCCCCGATCCCACTGGGGCCAACGTCCTGACTTTC
CASSLFPDPTGANVLTF
>TRBV13|TRBJ1-2|NA|NA
TGTGCCAGCAGCTTGGCGGGGGCGTCCCAATCCTATGGCTACACCTTC
CASSLAGASQSYGYTF
>TRBV4-1|TRBJ1-2|TRBD1|NA
TGCGCCAGCAGCCAACGGCAGGGGGACTATGGCTACACCTTC
CASSQRQGDYGYTF
>TRBV7-8|TRBJ2-1|TRBD2|many
TGTGCCAGCAGCTTAGGGACTAGCGTCGGTGAGCAGTTCTTC
CASSLGTSVGEQFF
>TRBV28|TRBJ2-7|NA|once
TGTGCCAGCGCAATAGGGGACACCGAGCAGTACTTC
CASAIGDTEQYF
>TRBV5-5|TRBJ2-2|NA|NA
TGTGCCAGCAGCTTGGATACAGGGAGTCGGGAGCTGTTTTTT
CASSLDTGSRELFF
>TRBV11-2|TRBJ2-1|TRBD2|NA
TGTGCCAGCAGCTTAGGTGGGACTAGCGGGGTTCGCTCCTACAATGAGCAGTTCTTC
CASSLGGTSGVRSYNEQFF
>TRBV25-1|TRBJ2-7|NA|few
TGTGCCAGCAGTGGGGATTGGGTCGACGAGCAGTACTTC
CASSGDWVDEQYF
>TRBV5-4|TRBJ2-7|NA|NA
TGTGCCAGCAGCTTGTCGAATCCCTACGAGCAGTACTTC
CASSLSNPYEQYF
>TRBV12-3/TRBV12-4|TRBJ1-2|NA|NA
TGTGCCACCAGGGGCCCGACGACGGGGAACTATGGCTACACCTTC
CATRGPTTGNYGYTF
>TRBV6-2/TRBV6-3|TRBJ2-5|NA|many
TGTGCCAGCAGACCTCTAACTGGGGAGACCCAGTACTTC
CASRPLTGETQYF
>TRBV12-3/TRBV12-4|TRBJ1-4|NA|NA
TGTGCCAGCGCCCTGGAAAAACTGTTTTTT
CASALEKLFF
>TRBV27|TRBJ2-1|NA|NA
TGTGCCAGCAGTTTAGCCCCCGGGTTTGAGTACAATGAGCAGTTCTTC
CASSLAPGFEYNEQFF
>TRBV7-6|TRBJ1-1|NA|few
TGTGCCAGCAGCTCACTTGAGGTGGGTGAAGCTTTCTTT
CASSSLEVGEAFF
>TRBV2|TRBJ2-7|TRBD1|NA
TGTGCCAGCAGTGAACCCCCGACGGACAGGGAGTTCTACGAGCAGTACTTC
CASSEPPTDREFYEQYF
>TRBV25-1|TRBJ1-5|NA|many
TGTGCCAGCAGTGCCGGAATTCCAGGACAGCCCCAGCATTTT
CASSAGIPGQPQHF
>TRBV28|TRBJ2-3|TRBD2|NA
TGTGCCAGCAGTTTAGGAGGGGAGGGGTGGAGCACAGATACGCAGTATTTT
CASSLGGEGWSTDTQYF
>TRBV19|TRBJ1-1|NA|NA
TGTGCCAGTAGTATAGCGGAGGCTTTCCCGAACACTGAAGCTTTCTTT
CASSIAEAFPNTEAFF
>TRBV27|TRBJ1-5|NA|NA
TGTGCCAGCAGCCCCCGTAAAGGGGGATACAATCAGCCCCAGCATTTT
CASSPRKGGYNQPQHF
>TRBV27|TRBJ1-2|TRBD1|many
TGTGCCAGCAGTTCCTTGACAGGGCGGAACTATGGCTACACCTTC
CASSSLTGRNYGYTF
>TRBV25-1|TRBJ2-1|NA|NA
TGTGCCAGCAGTGAATTGGTCGGGAATGAGCAGTTCTTC
CASSELVGNEQFF
>TRBV2|TRBJ1-1|NA|NA
TGTGCCAGCAGTGGTCCGGGACTGGGGCTCGAGGGGAACACTGAAGCTTTCTTT
CASSGPGLGLEGNTEAFF
>TRBV7-9|TRBJ2-1|TRBD2|NA
TGTGCCAGCAGCCCGCGGGGAGCGGGGGGATACAATGAGCAGTTCTTC
CASSPRGAGGYNEQFF
>TRBV19|TRBJ2-1|TRBD2|many
TGTGCCAGTAGTATTGGCGGGGGACCTTACAATGAGCAGTTCTTC
CASSIGGGPYNEQFF
>TRBV19|TRBJ1-2|NA|many
TGTGCCAGGATCCCGGGCCGAACGAACTATGGCTACACCTTC
CARIPGRTNYGYTF
>TRBV19|TRBJ2-1|NA|NA
TGTGCCAGTAGTAACGGACAGTACAATGAGCAGTTCTTC
CASSNGQYNEQFF
>TRBV5-6|TRBJ2-1|NA|NA
TGTGCCAGCAGCTTGGGTAAAAATGAGCAGTTCTTC
CASSLGKNEQFF
>TRBV12-3/TRBV12-4|TRBJ2-1|TRBD2|many
TGTGCCAGCAGTTTCCCTAGCGGGGGTGAGCAGTTCTTC
CASSFPSGGEQFF
>TRBV7-9|TRBJ2-4|TRBD1|few
TGTGCCAGCAGCCTTGGGACAGGGGAAGACATTCAGTACTTC
CASSLGTGEDIQYF
>TRBV14|TRBJ2-7|NA|few
TGTGCCAGCTCCAACTTCGCCGGCTACGAGCAGTACTTC
CASSNFAGYEQYF
>TRBV7-6|TRBJ2-2|TRBD1|many
TGTGCCAGCAGCCAGACGACAGGGGGGACCGGGGAGCTGTTTTTT
CASSQTTGGTGELFF
>TRBV7-8|TRBJ2-7|TRBD2|NA
TGTGCCAGCAGAATACCCCTGACGGGGGGTAGGTACGAGCAGTACTTC
CASRIPLTGGRYEQYF
>TRBV29-1|TRBJ2-1|TRBD1|few
TGCAGCGTCTTACAGGGGAATGAGCAGTTCTTC
CSVLQGNEQFF
>TRBV3-1|TRBJ2-5|TRBD2|NA
TGTGCCAGCTCTCGCGGGGGGGCCTGGGAGACCCAGTACTTC
CASSRGGAWETQYF